These T cell receptor beta chains were read from a single sample in a study of early T cells in non-severe SARS-CoV-2 infection. TCRdb redid the calling of the 5' RACE reads with MiXCR, one entry per CDR3 protein. Of approximately 69,000 distinct CDR3 sequences in the sample, approximately 10% are singletons; the top ten hold approximately 5%. The sequences come from whole blood, collected at baseline. Receptor source: an adult who was a healthcare worker with PCR-confirmed SARS-CoV-2 infection or an uninfected control (not recorded which). Each CDR3 is given with its conserved first and last residue. The order of the fields is CDR3 length, D gene, J gene, clone size, V gene, CDR3 protein, CDR3 DNA. D genes are given only for firm matches. Clone size appears in some rows only: once, few, many, or a class for an expanded clone.

15	-	TRBJ2-3	-	TRBV5-5	CASSLLAVPTDTQYF	TGTGCCAGCAGCTTGCTGGCAGTCCCCACAGATACGCAGTATTTT
15	-	TRBJ1-1	-	TRBV20-1	CSARDRVRMNTEAFF	TGCAGTGCTAGAGATCGGGTCAGGATGAACACTGAAGCTTTCTTT
13	-	TRBJ1-2	-	TRBV20-1	CSTVTVSTNGYTF	TGCAGTACAGTCACTGTATCAACTAATGGCTACACCTTC
17	-	TRBJ1-4	-	TRBV19	CASSPTVGTAVNEKLFF	TGTGCCAGTAGCCCCACGGTGGGTACAGCGGTTAATGAAAAACTGTTTTTT
14	-	TRBJ2-5	-	TRBV7-9	CASSHGRTQETQYF	TGTGCCAGCAGCCATGGACGGACCCAAGAGACCCAGTACTTC
12	TRBD2	TRBJ2-1	many	TRBV20-1	CSGAGTWNEQFF	TGCAGTGGAGCGGGGACTTGGAATGAGCAGTTCTTC
16	-	TRBJ2-2	few	TRBV11-2	CASSSRGGWDTGELFF	TGTGCCAGCAGCTCCCGGGGCGGATGGGACACCGGGGAGCTGTTTTTT
17	-	TRBJ2-6	many	TRBV7-6	CASSLDRTGSGANVLTF	TGTGCCAGCAGCTTAGACCGGACGGGCTCTGGGGCCAACGTCCTGACTTTC
13	-	TRBJ1-5	few	TRBV7-2	CASRRGDDQPQHF	TGTGCCAGCCGCAGGGGTGACGATCAGCCCCAGCATTTT
15	-	TRBJ1-4	-	TRBV7-2	CASRATDSTNEKLFF	TGTGCCAGCAGGGCTACAGATTCAACTAATGAAAAACTGTTTTTT
17	TRBD1	TRBJ1-6	many	TRBV20-1	CSAIPSGGEYLGSPLHF	TGCAGTGCTATACCCTCAGGGGGCGAATATCTTGGTTCACCCCTCCACTTT
15	-	TRBJ2-1	many	TRBV11-2	CASSSSAPTLDEQFF	TGTGCCAGCAGTTCTAGCGCCCCGACCTTGGATGAGCAGTTCTTC
12	TRBD1	TRBJ1-1	-	TRBV10-3	CASRDRATEAFF	TGTGCCAGCCGGGACAGGGCCACTGAAGCTTTCTTT
14	-	TRBJ2-5	-	TRBV5-4	CASSSRGTQETQYF	TGTGCCAGCAGCTCCCGGGGCACCCAAGAGACCCAGTACTTC
15	TRBD1	TRBJ2-3	many	TRBV29-1	CSASRPTGNTDTQYF	TGCAGCGCATCACGACCGACAGGGAACACAGATACGCAGTATTTT
17	-	TRBJ2-3	few	TRBV4-2	CASSHPAAGTRTDTQYF	TGTGCCAGCAGTCACCCCGCCGCCGGGACCCGCACAGATACGCAGTATTTT
14	-	TRBJ1-2	few	TRBV5-1	CASSTQGREDGYTF	TGCGCCAGCAGCACACAGGGACGGGAGGATGGCTACACCTTC
13	-	TRBJ2-1	few	TRBV12-3/TRBV12-4	CASSSFEGIEQFF	TGTGCCAGCAGTTCTTTCGAGGGAATTGAGCAGTTCTTC
13	-	TRBJ2-7	-	TRBV29-1	CSVVGQFHYEQYF	TGCAGCGTTGTAGGACAGTTCCACTACGAGCAGTACTTC
15	TRBD1	TRBJ1-6	many	TRBV10-1	CASSEEDRVFSPLHF	TGCGCCAGCAGTGAAGAGGACAGGGTATTTTCACCCCTCCACTTT
15	-	TRBJ2-5	-	TRBV29-1	CSANPGTLPQETQYF	TGCAGCGCCAATCCCGGGACACTACCCCAAGAGACCCAGTACTTC
14	TRBD2	TRBJ2-3	-	TRBV6-1	CASTAAGGLGTQYF	TGTGCCAGCACCGCAGCGGGGGGCCTGGGTACGCAGTATTTT
13	-	TRBJ1-2	few	TRBV12-3/TRBV12-4	CASSPLGYDGYTF	TGTGCCAGCAGCCCTCTTGGTTATGATGGCTACACCTTC
15	-	TRBJ2-2	-	TRBV21-1	CASSKPRAGTGELFF	TGTGCCAGCAGCAAACCGCGGGCAGGTACCGGGGAGCTGTTTTTT
14	-	TRBJ2-5	-	TRBV7-9	CASTLRRGLETQYF	TGTGCCAGCACCCTACGGAGGGGCTTGGAGACCCAGTACTTC
14	-	TRBJ1-1	-	TRBV10-3	CAISHTGMNTEAFF	TGTGCCATCAGTCATACAGGCATGAACACTGAAGCTTTCTTT
10	-	TRBJ2-6	-	TRBV28	CASSGFVLTF	TGTGCCAGCAGTGGGTTCGTCCTGACTTTC
12	-	TRBJ2-7	few	TRBV11-2	CASSRWTYEQYF	TGTGCCAGCAGCCGATGGACCTACGAGCAGTACTTC
14	-	TRBJ2-4	few	TRBV11-3	CASSGGSRQNIQYF	TGTGCCAGCAGTGGCGGGTCCCGCCAAAACATTCAGTACTTC
19	TRBD1	TRBJ2-2	-	TRBV7-8	CASSFPGHLDRVYTGELFF	TGTGCCAGCAGCTTCCCCGGCCACTTGGACAGGGTTTACACCGGGGAGCTGTTTTTT
14	TRBD2	TRBJ2-1	few	TRBV4-3	CASSQVLGRNEQFF	TGCGCCAGCAGCCAAGTGCTCGGGAGGAATGAGCAGTTCTTC
14	-	TRBJ2-7	-	TRBV21-1	CASTPWGGAYEQYF	TGTGCCAGCACACCGTGGGGGGGCGCCTACGAGCAGTACTTC
13	-	TRBJ2-3	-	TRBV7-6	CASSLGGWDTQYF	TGTGCCAGCAGCTTAGGGGGATGGGATACGCAGTATTTT
13	-	TRBJ2-3	few	TRBV10-3	CAISGGGTDTQYF	TGTGCCATCAGTGGAGGGGGCACAGATACGCAGTATTTT
14	-	TRBJ2-1	few	TRBV3-1	CASSRASSYNEQFF	TGTGCCAGCAGCCGCGCAAGCTCCTACAATGAGCAGTTCTTC
15	-	TRBJ1-2	-	TRBV5-6	CASSFLGDTNYGYTF	TGTGCCAGCAGCTTCCTGGGGGACACCAACTATGGCTACACCTTC
12	TRBD1	TRBJ2-2	-	TRBV29-1	CSSTGGTGELFF	TGCAGCTCCACAGGGGGAACCGGGGAGCTGTTTTTT